The source of this T cell receptor beta chain is a study of cytomegalovirus exposure and HLA in healthy donors. This CDR3 has 15 residues. The germline CDR1 and CDR2 sequences are ENHRY and SYGVKD. The germline V and J ends were trimmed by 0 bases and 6 bases, with 12 bases remaining between them. The PCR used 60 Vbeta and 13 Jbeta primers. TCRdb keeps only in-frame clones here, not all; method: immunoSEQ multiplex PCR. The sample consists of 130,000 or so clones, approximately 71% of them appearing once. Material for sequencing was PBMCs. The rearrangement joins TRBV10-3 to TRBJ1-5; a possible D gene is TRBD1 (5 bases). This receptor was obtained from an older woman in good health and CMV-seronegative. In nucleotides, the CDR3 is TGTGCCATCAGTGAGTCGACGGGGGTAGGTCAGCCCCAGCATTTT. Its protein product is CAISESTGVGQPQHF.